This is a list of T cell receptor beta chains from one sample in a study of T cell changes during pregnancy in multiple sclerosis. Clones were sequenced by immunoSEQ multiplex PCR, and TCRdb holds only the in-frame ones, with some missing. The table has 40,000 to 45,000 clones, 90% seen once. Sequenced material: CD4+ T cells from peripheral blood mononuclear cells, taken before pregnancy. These TCRs come from a female donor with multiple sclerosis, enrolled in a pregnancy study. Each CDR3 is given with its conserved first and last residue.

TRBV7-2,CASSPEAGDYEQYF
TRBV7-8,CASSPDQLGESETQYF
TRBV20-1,CSASGQETQYF
TRBV7-8,CASSLGSGQTEAFF
TRBV29-1,CSGAEQGALNEQFF
TRBV25-1,CASTPSAPHTDTQYF
TRBV28,CASSLQGSYEQYF
TRBV13,CASSFDREVYEQYF
TRBV6-1,CASEQGIYGYTF
TRBV2,CASSDRYMNTEAFF
TRBV11-3,CASSPIESNSPLHF